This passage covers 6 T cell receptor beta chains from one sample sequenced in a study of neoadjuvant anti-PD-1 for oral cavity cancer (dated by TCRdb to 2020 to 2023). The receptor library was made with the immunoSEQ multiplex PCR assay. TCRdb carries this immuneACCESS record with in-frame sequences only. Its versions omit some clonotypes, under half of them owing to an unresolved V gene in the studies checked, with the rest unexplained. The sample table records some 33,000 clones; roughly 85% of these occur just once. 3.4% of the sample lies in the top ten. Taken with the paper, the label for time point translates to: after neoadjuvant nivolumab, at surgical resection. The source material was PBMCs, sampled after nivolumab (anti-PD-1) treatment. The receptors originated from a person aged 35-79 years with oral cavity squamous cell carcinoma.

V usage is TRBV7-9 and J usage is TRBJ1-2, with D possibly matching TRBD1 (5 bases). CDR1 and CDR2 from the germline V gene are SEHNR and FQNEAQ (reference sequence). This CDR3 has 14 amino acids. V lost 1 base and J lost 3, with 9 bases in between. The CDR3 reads CASSLEAGYYGYTF. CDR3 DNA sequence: TGTGCCAGCAGCTTAGAGGCAGGGTACTATGGCTACACCTTC.

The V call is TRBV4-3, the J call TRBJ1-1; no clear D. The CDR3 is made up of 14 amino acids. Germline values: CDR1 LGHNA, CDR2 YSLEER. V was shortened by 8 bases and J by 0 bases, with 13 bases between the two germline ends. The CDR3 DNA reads TGCGCCAGCCCCCGTAGGGATATGAACACTGAAGCTTTCTTT. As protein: CASPRRDMNTEAFF.

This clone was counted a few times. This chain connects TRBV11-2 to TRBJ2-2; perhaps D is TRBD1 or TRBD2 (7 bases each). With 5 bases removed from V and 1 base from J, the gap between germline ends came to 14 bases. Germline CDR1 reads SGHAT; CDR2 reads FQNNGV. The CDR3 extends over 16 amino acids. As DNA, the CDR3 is TGTGCCAGCAGCGCCGGGAGGACAGGGAACACCGGGGAGCTGTTTTTT. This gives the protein CASSAGRTGNTGELFF.

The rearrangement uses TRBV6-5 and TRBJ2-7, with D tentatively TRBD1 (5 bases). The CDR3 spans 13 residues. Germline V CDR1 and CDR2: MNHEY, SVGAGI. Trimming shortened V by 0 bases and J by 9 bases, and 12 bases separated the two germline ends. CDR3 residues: CASSYSGQGVQYF. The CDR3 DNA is TGTGCCAGCAGTTACTCCGGGCAGGGTGTGCAGTACTTC.

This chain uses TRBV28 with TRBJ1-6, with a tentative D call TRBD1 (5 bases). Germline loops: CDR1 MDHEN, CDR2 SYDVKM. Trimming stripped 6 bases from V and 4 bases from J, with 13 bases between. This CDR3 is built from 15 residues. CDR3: CASSGGGGYNSPLHF. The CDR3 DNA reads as TGTGCCAGCAGCGGCGGGGGGGGATATAATTCACCCCTCCACTTT.

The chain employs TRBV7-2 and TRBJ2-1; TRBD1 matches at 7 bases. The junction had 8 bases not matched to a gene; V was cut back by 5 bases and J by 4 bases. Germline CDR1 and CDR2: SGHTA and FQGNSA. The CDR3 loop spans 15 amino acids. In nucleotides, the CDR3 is TGTGCCAGCAGCCTAGACAGGGTATCTTACAATGAGCAGTTCTTC. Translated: CASSLDRVSYNEQFF.